This T cell receptor (beta chain) was profiled in a study of OX40 agonist ivuxolimab in advanced cancers. About the research overall: Patients received ivuxolimab, an intravenous treatment, every 2 weeks at 0.01 to 10 mg/kg. The dose-escalation cohort had hepatocellular carcinoma, melanoma, renal cell or head and neck cancer.

The study sampled blood at baseline, cycle 4 day 1, and cycle 7 day 1. On this clone itself: Its antigen is currently unknown.

This table comes from immunoSEQ multiplex PCR, and its TCRdb copy is limited to in-frame clones, with some not included. The repertoire includes about 92,000 clones, approximately 80% of them detected once, and 4.5% to 6% sits in the top ten. Overall study findings and caveats: Expansion of clones was among the lowest in partial responders at 0.1-3.0 mg/kg.

Germline CDR1 is GTSNPN and CDR2 is SVGIG (reference sequence). This CDR3 contains 13 residues. The germline V and J ends were trimmed by 1 base and 0 bases, with 4 bases remaining between them. This specimen consisted of CD4+ or CD8+ T cells sorted from blood, obtained in a trial of the OX40 agonist ivuxolimab. This sequence was found in an adult with an advanced solid tumor such as melanoma, head and neck, liver or kidney cancer. The chain couples TRBV30 to TRBJ2-1, with D uncertain. The CDR3 spells CAWSASSYNEQFF. The DNA for the CDR3 is TGTGCCTGGAGTGCGAGCTCCTACAATGAGCAGTTCTTC.